The 3 T cell receptor beta chains listed next were all sequenced from one sample in a study of blood T cell repertoires in COVID-19. The repertoire was sequenced with immunoSEQ multiplex PCR; TCRdb's copy has only in-frame clones and lacks some. The data show 250,000 to 350,000 clones, about 80% seen once. The material sequenced was peripheral blood. The receptors shown here come from a person between 65 and 79 years old with COVID-19, enrolled during active disease.

The chain has TRBV28 and TRBJ2-1, with 9 bases aligning to TRBD1. V gave up 5 bases and J gave up 7 bases; unmatched junction bases: 3. From germline, CDR1 is MDHEN and CDR2 SYDVKM. The CDR3 sequence is 13 residues long. The CDR3 loop is CASSHRGRNEQFF. Written as DNA, the CDR3 is TGTGCCAGCAGTCACAGGGGGCGGAATGAGCAGTTCTTC.

The rearrangement links TRBV19 to TRBJ2-7, with D unclear. The CDR3 spans 13 residues. V lost 0 bases, J lost 6 bases, and 9 bases lay in between. Germline-derived CDR1 and CDR2 are LNHDA and SQIVND (reference sequence). DNA of the CDR3: TGTGCCAGTAGTATAGATCGTACTACCGAGCAGTACTTC. This sequence encodes CASSIDRTTEQYF.

This clone came up a few times. The chain uses TRBV9 and TRBJ2-1; maybe TRBD2 (5 bases). CDR1 is SGDLS and CDR2 is YYNGEE in the germline V gene. The CDR3 is 14 amino acids. V was trimmed by 4 bases and J by 2 bases, leaving 10 bases between them. In nucleotides, the CDR3 is TGTGCCAGCAGCCCCTTGACTACCTACAATGAGCAGTTCTTC. It encodes CASSPLTTYNEQFF.